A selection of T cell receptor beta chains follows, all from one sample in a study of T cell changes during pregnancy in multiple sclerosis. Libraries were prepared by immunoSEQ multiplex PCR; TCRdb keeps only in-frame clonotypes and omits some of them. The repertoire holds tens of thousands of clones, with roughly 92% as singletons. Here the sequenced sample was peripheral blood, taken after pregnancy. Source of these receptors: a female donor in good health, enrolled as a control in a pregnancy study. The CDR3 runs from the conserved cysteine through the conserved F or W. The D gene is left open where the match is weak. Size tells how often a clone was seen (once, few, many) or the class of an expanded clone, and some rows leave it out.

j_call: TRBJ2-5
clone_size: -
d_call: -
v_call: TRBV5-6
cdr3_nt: TGTGCCAGCAGCCCTCCGACAGGCCAGCTTAAAGAGACCCAGTACTTC
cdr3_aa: CASSPPTGQLKETQYF

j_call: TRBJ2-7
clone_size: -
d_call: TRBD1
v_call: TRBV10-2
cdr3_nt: TGCGCCAGCCTAACTTTCGGGACAGCCCCCTACGAGCAGTACTTC
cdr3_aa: CASLTFGTAPYEQYF

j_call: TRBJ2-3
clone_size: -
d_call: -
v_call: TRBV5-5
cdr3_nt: TGTGCCAGCAGCTTGGACCCCGGGACAACCACAGATACGCAGTATTTT
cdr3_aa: CASSLDPGTTTDTQYF

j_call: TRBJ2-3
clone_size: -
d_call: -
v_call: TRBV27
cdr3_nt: TGTGCCAGCAGCACCAGGGGTAGGGATACGCAGTATTTT
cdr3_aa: CASSTRGRDTQYF

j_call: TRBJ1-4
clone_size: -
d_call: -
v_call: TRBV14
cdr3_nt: TGTGCCAGCAGCCAAGATCGGGGTTGGATTGAAAAACTGTTTTTT
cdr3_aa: CASSQDRGWIEKLFF

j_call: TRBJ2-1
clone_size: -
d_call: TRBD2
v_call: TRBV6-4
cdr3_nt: TGTGCCAGCAGTGACTCAGCGGGGTCCTACAATGAGCAGTTCTTC
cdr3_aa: CASSDSAGSYNEQFF

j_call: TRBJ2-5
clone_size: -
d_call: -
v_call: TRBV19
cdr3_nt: TGTGCCAGTAGTGCCCCAGGGGATGTAGAGACCCAGTACTTC
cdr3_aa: CASSAPGDVETQYF

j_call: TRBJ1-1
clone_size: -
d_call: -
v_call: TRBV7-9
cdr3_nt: TGTGCCAGCAGCTTAGGGACTTCTATTAACACTGAAGCTTTCTTT
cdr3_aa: CASSLGTSINTEAFF

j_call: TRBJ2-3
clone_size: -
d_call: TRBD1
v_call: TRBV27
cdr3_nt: TGTGCCAGCAGCCGGGCTACAGGGGGAGGGCAGTATTTT
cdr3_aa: CASSRATGGGQYF

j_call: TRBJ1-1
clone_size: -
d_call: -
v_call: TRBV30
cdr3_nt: TGTGCCTGGAGTGTAACCCAGGGGTGCACTGAAGCTTTCTTT
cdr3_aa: CAWSVTQGCTEAFF

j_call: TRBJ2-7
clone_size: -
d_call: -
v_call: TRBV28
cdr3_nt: TGTGCCAGCAGTTTCCCAGGGGAGCAGTACTTC
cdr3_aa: CASSFPGEQYF

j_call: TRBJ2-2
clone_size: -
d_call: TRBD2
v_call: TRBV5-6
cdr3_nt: TGTGCCAGCAGCTTGATTAGCGGGGGGGCCTCCGGGGAGCTGTTTTTT
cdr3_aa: CASSLISGGASGELFF

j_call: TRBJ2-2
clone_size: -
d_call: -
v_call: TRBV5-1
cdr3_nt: TGCGCCAGCAGCCCCGGACAATCCGGGGAGCTGTTTTTT
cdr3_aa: CASSPGQSGELFF

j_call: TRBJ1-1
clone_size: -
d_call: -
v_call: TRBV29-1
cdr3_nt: TGCAGCGTTGTCCGGGATGGGACTGAAGCTTTCTTT
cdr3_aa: CSVVRDGTEAFF

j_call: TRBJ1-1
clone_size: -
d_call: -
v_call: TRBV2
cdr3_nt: TGTGCCAGCAGTTTCACTCAGGGGAACACTGAAGCTTTCTTT
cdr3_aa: CASSFTQGNTEAFF

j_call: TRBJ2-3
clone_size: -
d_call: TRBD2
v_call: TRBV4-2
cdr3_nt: TGTGCCAGCAGCCAAGATTCGCGGGGGGGCCAGGAAGATACGCAGTATTTT
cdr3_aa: CASSQDSRGGQEDTQYF

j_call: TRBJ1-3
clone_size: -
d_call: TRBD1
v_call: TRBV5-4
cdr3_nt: TGTGCCAGCAGCCGGACGGGACAGGGGAACACCATATATTTT
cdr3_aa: CASSRTGQGNTIYF

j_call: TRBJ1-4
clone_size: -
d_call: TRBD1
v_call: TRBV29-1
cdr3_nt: TGCAGCGCCATTGGGACAGGGGACGAAAAACTGTTTTTT
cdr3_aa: CSAIGTGDEKLFF

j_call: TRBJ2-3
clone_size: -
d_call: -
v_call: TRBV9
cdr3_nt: TGTGCCAGCACCGGGGACACAGATACGCAGTATTTT
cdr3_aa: CASTGDTDTQYF

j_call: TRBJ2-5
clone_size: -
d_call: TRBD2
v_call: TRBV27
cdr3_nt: TGTGCCAGCAGTTTTTCTGAGCGGGGGCAAGAGACCCAGTACTTC
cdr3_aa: CASSFSERGQETQYF

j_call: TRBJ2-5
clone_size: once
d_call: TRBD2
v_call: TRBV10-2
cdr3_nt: TGCGCCAGCAGTGAGGTGGGACTAGGGGGGTCAAGGGAGACCCAGTACTTC
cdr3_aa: CASSEVGLGGSRETQYF

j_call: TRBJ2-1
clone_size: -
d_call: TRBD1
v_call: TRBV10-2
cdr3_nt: TGCGCCAGCACCCGGCCTGGGACAGGTGGAGGCAATGAGCAGTTCTTC
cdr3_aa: CASTRPGTGGGNEQFF

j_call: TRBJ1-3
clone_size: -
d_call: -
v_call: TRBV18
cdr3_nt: TGTGCCAGCTCACCAATCGGCGACAGCTCTGGAAACACCATATATTTT
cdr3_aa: CASSPIGDSSGNTIYF

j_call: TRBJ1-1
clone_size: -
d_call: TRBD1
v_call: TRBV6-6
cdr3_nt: TGTGCCAGCAGTTACGACAGGGGCATGAACACTGAAGCTTTCTTT
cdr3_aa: CASSYDRGMNTEAFF

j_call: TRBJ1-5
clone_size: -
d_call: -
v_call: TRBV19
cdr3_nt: TGTGCCAGTAGTGGAGAAGGCGGGCCCGGGCAGCCCCAGCATTTT
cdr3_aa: CASSGEGGPGQPQHF

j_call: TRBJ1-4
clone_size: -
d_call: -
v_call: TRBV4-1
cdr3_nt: TGCGCCAGCAGCCTAAGGGGCACCATCCTGAGTAATGAAAAACTGTTTTTT
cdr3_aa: CASSLRGTILSNEKLFF

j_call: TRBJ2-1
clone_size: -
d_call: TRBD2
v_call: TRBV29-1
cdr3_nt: TGCAGCGTTGATGTAGCGGGGCTTTCCTACAATGAGCAGTTCTTC
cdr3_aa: CSVDVAGLSYNEQFF

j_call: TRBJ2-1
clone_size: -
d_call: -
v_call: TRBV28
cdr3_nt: TGTGCCAGCATCTCCGGGACACTCCATGAGCAGTTCTTC
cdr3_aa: CASISGTLHEQFF

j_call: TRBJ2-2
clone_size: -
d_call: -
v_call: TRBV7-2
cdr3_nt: TGTGCCAGCAGCCCCATAGGGAGTTGGGGCGGGGAGCTGTTTTTT
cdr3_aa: CASSPIGSWGGELFF

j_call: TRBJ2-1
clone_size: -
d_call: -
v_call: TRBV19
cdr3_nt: TGTGCCAGTAGTAACTCCAACAATGAGCAGTTCTTC
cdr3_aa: CASSNSNNEQFF

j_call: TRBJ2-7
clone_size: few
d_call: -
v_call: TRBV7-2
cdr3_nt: TGTGCCAGCAGCTTAGCGGGTCTAGAGGAGTACTTC
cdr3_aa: CASSLAGLEEYF

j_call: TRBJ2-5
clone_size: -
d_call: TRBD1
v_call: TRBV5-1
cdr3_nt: TGCGCCAGCAGCCCCGGGACAGGGGCAGGGCAAGAGACCCAGTACTTC
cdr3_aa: CASSPGTGAGQETQYF

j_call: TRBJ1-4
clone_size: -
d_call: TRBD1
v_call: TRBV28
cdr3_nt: TGTGCCAGCAGTTTTCTGGGACAGGGTCAAGAAAAACTGTTTTTT
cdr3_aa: CASSFLGQGQEKLFF

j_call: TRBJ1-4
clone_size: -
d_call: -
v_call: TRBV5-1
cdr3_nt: TGCGCCAGCAGCTTGGAGGGAGCTAATGAAAAACTGTTTTTT
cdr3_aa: CASSLEGANEKLFF

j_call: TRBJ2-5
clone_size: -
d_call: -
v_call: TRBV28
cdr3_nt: TGTGCCAGCAGTTTTTCGCCCGGAGGGGACCAAGAGACCCAGTACTTC
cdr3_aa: CASSFSPGGDQETQYF

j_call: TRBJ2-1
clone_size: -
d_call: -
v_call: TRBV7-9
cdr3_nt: TGTGCCAGCAGCTTAGGGGGGCCGGCCTACAATGAGCAGTTCTTC
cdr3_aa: CASSLGGPAYNEQFF

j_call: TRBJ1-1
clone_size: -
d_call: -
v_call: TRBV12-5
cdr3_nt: TGTGCTAGTGCCTTTCACGCGAGGACTGAAGCTTTCTTT
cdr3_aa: CASAFHARTEAFF

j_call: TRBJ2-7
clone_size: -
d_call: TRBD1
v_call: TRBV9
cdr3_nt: TGTGCCAGCAGCGCTGTAGGGACAGGGGTATCCGAGCAGTACTTC
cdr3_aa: CASSAVGTGVSEQYF

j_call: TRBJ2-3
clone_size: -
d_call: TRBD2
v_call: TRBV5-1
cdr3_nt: TGCGCCAGCAGCTTGGGGGTAGCGGGGGGGAGCACAGATACGCAGTATTTT
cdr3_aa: CASSLGVAGGSTDTQYF

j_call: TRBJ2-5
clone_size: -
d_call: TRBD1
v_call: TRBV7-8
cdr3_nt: TGTGCCAGCATGCACTACGGACAGGGAAGGACCCAGTACTTC
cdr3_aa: CASMHYGQGRTQYF

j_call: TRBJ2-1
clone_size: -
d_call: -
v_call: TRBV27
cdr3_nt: TGTGCCAGCAGTTTAAACAGGGAAAATGAGCAGTTCTTC
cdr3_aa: CASSLNRENEQFF

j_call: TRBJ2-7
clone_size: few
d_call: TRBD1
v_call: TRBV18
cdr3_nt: TGTGCCAGCTCACCAGGACAGGGGGCATCCTACGAGCAGTACTTC
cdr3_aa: CASSPGQGASYEQYF

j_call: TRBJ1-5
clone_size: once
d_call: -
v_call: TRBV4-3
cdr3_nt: TGCGCCAGCAGCCAGGACAGTTCGTATCAGCCCCAGCATTTT
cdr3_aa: CASSQDSSYQPQHF

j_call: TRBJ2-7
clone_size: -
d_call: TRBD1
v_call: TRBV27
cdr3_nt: TGTGCCAGCAGTTTACTCCCCGGGACAGGGTACGAGCAGTACTTC
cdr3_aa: CASSLLPGTGYEQYF

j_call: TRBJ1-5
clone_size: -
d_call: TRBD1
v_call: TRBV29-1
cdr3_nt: TGCAGCGCCCGGACAGGGGACGGTCAGCCCCAGCATTTT
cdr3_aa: CSARTGDGQPQHF

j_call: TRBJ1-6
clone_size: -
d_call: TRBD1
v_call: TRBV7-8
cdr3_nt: TGTGCCAGCAGCTCATTGGACAGGGTTAATTCACCCCTCCACTTT
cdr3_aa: CASSSLDRVNSPLHF

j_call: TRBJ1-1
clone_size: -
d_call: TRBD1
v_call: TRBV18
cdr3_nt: TGTGCCAGCTCACCGGGACAGGGGAACACTGAAGCTTTCTTT
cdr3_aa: CASSPGQGNTEAFF

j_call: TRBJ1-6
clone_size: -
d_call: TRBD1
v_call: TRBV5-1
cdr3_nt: TGCGCCAGCAGCTTGGGACCCCCTACAGGGGGGGTTGGCTCCTATAATTCACCCCTCCACTTT
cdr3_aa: CASSLGPPTGGVGSYNSPLHF

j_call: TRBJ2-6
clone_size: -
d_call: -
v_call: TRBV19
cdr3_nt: TGTGCCAGTAGTATAAACAGGTCTGGGGCCAACGTCCTGACTTTC
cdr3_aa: CASSINRSGANVLTF

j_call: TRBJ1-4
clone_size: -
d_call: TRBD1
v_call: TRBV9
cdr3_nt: TGTGCCAGCAGCGCCACCGGGACAGGGCATAATGAAAAACTGTTTTTT
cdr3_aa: CASSATGTGHNEKLFF